The 16 T cell receptor beta chains presented below share a single source sample, sequenced in a study of T cell responses to AZD1222 COVID-19 vaccine. This table comes from immunoSEQ multiplex PCR, and its TCRdb copy is limited to in-frame clones, with some not included. Among roughly 160,000 clones listed, over 75% were seen once. Here the sequenced sample was peripheral blood, taken on day 0 of AZD1222 vaccination. The receptors shown here come from an adult in good health.

This chain links TRBV1 with TRBJ1-1. TRBV1 is a recognized pseudogene. There are 10 residues in the CDR3. The CDR3 coding sequence is TGCACCAGCGTCCGGACTGAAGCTTTCTTT. It specifies CTSVRTEAFF.

J is TRBJ1-4 and V is TRBV14; D uncertain. Germline CDR1 reads SGHDN; CDR2 reads FVKESK. This CDR3 is built from 15 residues. V gave up 0 bases and J gave up 6 bases, with 11 bases separating them. The CDR3 DNA reads as TGTGCCAGCAGCCAAGAATCTGGAGTTCATGAAAAACTGTTTTTT. Its translation: CASSQESGVHEKLFF.

The chain links TRBV19 to TRBJ1-1, with unresolved D. Trimming cost V 6 bases and J 4 bases, with 12 bases left between them. The CDR3 is made up of 13 amino acids. CDR1 and CDR2 from the germline V gene are LNHDA and SQIVND (reference sequence). CDR3 DNA sequence: TGTGCCAGTAGGGAGGGAATAAGCACTGAAGCTTTCTTT. Its protein is CASREGISTEAFF.

The genes are TRBV9 and TRBJ1-6; D is unresolved. The CDR3 loop spans 16 amino acids. Germline values: CDR1 SGDLS, CDR2 YYNGEE. Trimming removed 0 bases from V and 7 bases from J, with 14 bases in between. CDR3 coding DNA: TGTGCCAGCAGCGTAGCTCACAGCCTCTCAAATTCACCCCTCCACTTT. This codes for CASSVAHSLSNSPLHF. The full variable domain, with the rest looked up from reference TRBV9 and TRBJ1-6, is DSGVTQTPKHLITATGQRVTLRCSPRSGDLSVYWYQQSLDQGLQFLIQYYNGEERAKGNILERFSAQQFPDLHSELNLSSLELGDSALYFCASSVAHSLSNSPLHFGNGTRLTVT.

This chain links TRBV18 with TRBJ1-1; D is possibly TRBD1 (5 bases). This CDR3 is built from 14 residues. Trimming took 0 bases from V and 5 from J, leaving 10 bases between them. The germline gives CDR1 KGHSH, CDR2 LQKENI. The CDR3 loop is CASSPPAGRTEAFF. The CDR3 region has the DNA TGTGCCAGCTCACCACCGGCAGGGAGGACTGAAGCTTTCTTT.

The rearrangement links TRBV10-1 to TRBJ2-7; weak D call: TRBD2 (6 bases). The CDR3 runs to 15 residues. Trimming shortened V by 3 bases and J by 0 bases, and 12 bases separated the two germline ends. From germline, CDR1 is WNHNN and CDR2 SYGVQD (reference sequence). The CDR3 DNA follows: TGCGCCAGCAGTGATATCGCGGGGAGCTCCTACGAGCAGTACTTC. Its translation is CASSDIAGSSYEQYF.

This clone appeared once. The gene calls are TRBV15 and TRBJ2-7; possible D gene TRBD2, 5 bases. CDR3 length: 14 residues. The germline gives CDR1 LNHNV, CDR2 YYDKDF (reference sequence). The V end was cut by 1 base, the J end by 7 bases, with 14 bases between. CDR3 DNA sequence: TGTGCCACCAGCAGAGGTCCCGGGGTAGAGGAGCAGTACTTC. Residues: CATSRGPGVEEQYF.

The chain is built from TRBV24-1 and TRBJ1-5; a weak D match, TRBD1 (5 bases). Germline values: CDR1 KGHDR, CDR2 SFDVKD. The CDR3 contains 13 residues. V lost 3 bases and J 5 bases, leaving 7 bases between the germline ends. The CDR3 spells CATSDLGDQPQHF. The CDR3 nucleotides are TGTGCCACCAGTGATCTGGGGGATCAGCCCCAGCATTTT.

This rearrangement joins TRBV28 to TRBJ2-7; D may be TRBD2 (7 bases). The ends were cut back, 9 bases at V and 4 bases at J, with 19 bases in the middle. Per the germline V gene, CDR1 is MDHEN and CDR2 is SYDVKM. The CDR3 covers 14 residues. The CDR3 DNA reads as TGTGCCAGTCTAAGAGGGGGGGCGTCGTACGAGCAGTACTTC. Residues: CASLRGGASYEQYF.

The chain couples TRBV6-2 or TRBV6-3 to TRBJ1-5, with D possibly TRBD1 on 6 matching bases. Trimming took 2 bases from V and 6 from J, leaving 11 bases between them. This CDR3 has 14 residues. Germline V CDR1 and CDR2: MNHEY, SVGEGT. CDR3 protein: CASSYGGVGQPQHF. CDR3 DNA: TGTGCCAGCAGTTACGGGGGCGTCGGTCAGCCCCAGCATTTT.

The chain links TRBV28 to TRBJ2-7; TRBD1 matches at 8 bases. This CDR3 is built from 16 residues. V was pared by 5 bases and J by 2 bases, with 11 bases of the junction left unmatched. The germline CDR1 and CDR2 sequences are MDHEN and SYDVKM. CDR3 region: CASSPSTGGETYEQYF. In nucleotides, the CDR3 is TGTGCCAGCAGTCCCTCAACAGGGGGTGAGACCTACGAGCAGTACTTC.

The chain joins TRBV6-5 to TRBJ1-2; D gene ambiguous. From germline, CDR1 is MNHEY and CDR2 SVGAGI. This CDR3 spans 14 amino acids. Trimming removed 5 bases from V and 4 bases from J, with 14 bases in between. CDR3 in DNA: TGTGCCAGCAGTACCCCGACTGAGTCCTATGGCTACACCTTC. Amino acids: CASSTPTESYGYTF.

The gene calls are TRBV5-1 and TRBJ2-1, with TRBD2 matching over 11 bases. Per germline, CDR1 SGHRS and CDR2 YFSETQ. The CDR3 has 16 amino acids. The ends lost 5 bases at V and 0 bases at J; junction bases unmatched: 4. This CDR3 is CASRTSGVSSYNEQFF. In DNA, the CDR3 is TGCGCCAGCAGGACTAGCGGGGTCAGCTCCTACAATGAGCAGTTCTTC.

This clone was picked up a small number of times. The J gene is TRBJ2-1, the V gene TRBV6-1; TRBD2 aligns across 12 bases. The CDR3 contains 15 residues. V lost 3 bases and J lost 7; bases outside the gene matches: 4. The V gene's germline CDR1 is MNHNS and CDR2 SASEGT. This chain's CDR3 is CASSDLAGGPNEQFF. The CDR3 DNA sequence: TGTGCCAGCAGTGACCTAGCGGGGGGGCCGAATGAGCAGTTCTTC.

This chain joins TRBV4-3 and TRBJ1-6; TRBD1 is a possible D gene (6 bases). Germline loops: CDR1 LGHNA, CDR2 YSLEER. This CDR3 has 15 amino acids. The V end lost 1 base, the J end lost 8 bases, and 12 bases lay between the germline ends. The CDR3 sequence: CASSQGEAGDSPLHF. CDR3 coding DNA: TGCGCCAGCAGCCAAGGAGAGGCAGGGGATTCACCCCTCCACTTT.

The CDR3 is CASSFVSGNTIYF. In DNA form, the CDR3 reads TGTGCCAGCAGCTTCGTCTCTGGAAACACCATATATTTT. J is TRBJ1-3 and V is TRBV11-3, with no clear D. The germline V and J ends were trimmed by 3 bases and 0 bases, with 3 bases remaining between them. The CDR3 runs 13 residues. The V gene's germline CDR1 is SGHNT and CDR2 YENEEA. Combining the CDR3 with reference TRBV11-3 and TRBJ1-3 gives the whole variable domain EAGVVQSPRYKIIEKKQPVAFWCNPISGHNTLYWYLQNLGQGPELLIRYENEEAVDDSQLPKDRFSAERLKGVDSTLKIQPAELGDSAVYLCASSFVSGNTIYFGEGSWLTVV.